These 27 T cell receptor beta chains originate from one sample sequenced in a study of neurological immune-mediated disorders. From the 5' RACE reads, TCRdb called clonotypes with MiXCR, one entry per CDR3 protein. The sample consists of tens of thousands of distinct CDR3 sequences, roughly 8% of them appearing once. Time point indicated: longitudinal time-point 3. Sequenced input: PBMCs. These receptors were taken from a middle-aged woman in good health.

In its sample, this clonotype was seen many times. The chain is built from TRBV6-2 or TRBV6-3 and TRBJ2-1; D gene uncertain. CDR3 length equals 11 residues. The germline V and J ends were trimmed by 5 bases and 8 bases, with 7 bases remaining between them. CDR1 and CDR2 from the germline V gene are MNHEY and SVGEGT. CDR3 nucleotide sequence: TGTGCCAGCAGTATAGTATATGAGCAGTTCTTC. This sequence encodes CASSIVYEQFF.

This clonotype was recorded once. CDR3 nucleotides: TGCAGTGCTCTTCCCGGGACTGTAGCCAAAAACATTCAGTACTTC. Translating it yields CSALPGTVAKNIQYF. The V call is TRBV20-1, the J call TRBJ2-4; D is perhaps TRBD2 (6 bases). V lost 5 bases to trimming and J lost 0 bases, with 14 bases between them. The CDR3 sequence is 15 residues long. Per the germline V gene, CDR1 is DFQATT and CDR2 is SNEGSKA (reference sequence).

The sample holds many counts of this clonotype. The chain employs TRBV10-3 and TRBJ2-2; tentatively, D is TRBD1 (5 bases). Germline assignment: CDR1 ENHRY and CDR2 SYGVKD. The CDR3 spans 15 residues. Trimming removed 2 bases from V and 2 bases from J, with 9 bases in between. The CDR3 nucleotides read TGTGCCATCAGTGAGGGACAAACCAACACCGGGGAGCTGTTTTTT. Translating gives CAISEGQTNTGELFF.

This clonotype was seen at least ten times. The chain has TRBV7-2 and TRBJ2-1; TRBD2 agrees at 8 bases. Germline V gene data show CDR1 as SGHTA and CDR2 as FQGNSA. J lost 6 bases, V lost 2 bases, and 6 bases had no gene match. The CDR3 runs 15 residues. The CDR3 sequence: CASSLTTGGPNEQFF. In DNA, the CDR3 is TGTGCCAGCAGCTTAACGACGGGGGGGCCCAATGAGCAGTTCTTC.

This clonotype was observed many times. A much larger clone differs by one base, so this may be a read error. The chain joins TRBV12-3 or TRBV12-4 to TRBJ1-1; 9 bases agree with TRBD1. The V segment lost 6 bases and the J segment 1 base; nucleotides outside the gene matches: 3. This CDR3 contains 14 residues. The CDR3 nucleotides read TGTGCCAGCAGACCGGGACAGGGGAACACTGAAGCTTTCTTT. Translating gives CASRPGQGNTEAFF.

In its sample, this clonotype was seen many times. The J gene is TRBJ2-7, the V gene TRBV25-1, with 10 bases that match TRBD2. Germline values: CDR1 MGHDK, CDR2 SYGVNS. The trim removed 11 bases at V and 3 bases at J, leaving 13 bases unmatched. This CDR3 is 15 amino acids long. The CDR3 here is CAPRAGGPMCYEQYF. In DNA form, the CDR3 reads TGTGCCCCCAGAGCGGGAGGGCCGATGTGCTACGAGCAGTACTTC.

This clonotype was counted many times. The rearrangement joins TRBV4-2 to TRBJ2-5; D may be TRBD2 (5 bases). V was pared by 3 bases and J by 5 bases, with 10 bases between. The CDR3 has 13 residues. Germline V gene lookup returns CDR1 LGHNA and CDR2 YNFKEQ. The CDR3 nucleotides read TGTGCCAGCAGCCACCGGACGGGGGAGACCCAGTACTTC. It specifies CASSHRTGETQYF.

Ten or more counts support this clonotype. Written as DNA, the CDR3 is TGTGCCAGCAGCCCGACACCGAACACTGAAGCTTTCTTT. This sequence encodes CASSPTPNTEAFF. The rearrangement uses TRBV7-2 and TRBJ1-1, with D unclear. Germline V gene lookup returns CDR1 SGHTA and CDR2 FQGNSA. The CDR3 covers 13 residues. The V gene lost 5 bases and the J gene lost 1 base, with 8 bases spanning the gap.

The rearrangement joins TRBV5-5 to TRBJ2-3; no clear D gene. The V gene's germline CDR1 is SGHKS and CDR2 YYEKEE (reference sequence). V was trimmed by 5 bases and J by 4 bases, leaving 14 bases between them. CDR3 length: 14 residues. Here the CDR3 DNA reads TGTGCCAGCAGTAGTGGTGGTCCGTCAGATACGCAGTATTTT. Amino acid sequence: CASSSGGPSDTQYF.

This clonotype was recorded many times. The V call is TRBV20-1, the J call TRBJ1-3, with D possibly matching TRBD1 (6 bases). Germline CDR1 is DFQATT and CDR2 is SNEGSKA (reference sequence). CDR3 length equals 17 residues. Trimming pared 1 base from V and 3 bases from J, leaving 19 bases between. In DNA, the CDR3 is TGCAGTGCTAGAGCCTCCCAACAGGGAATCGGTGGAAACACCATATATTTT. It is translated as CSARASQQGIGGNTIYF.

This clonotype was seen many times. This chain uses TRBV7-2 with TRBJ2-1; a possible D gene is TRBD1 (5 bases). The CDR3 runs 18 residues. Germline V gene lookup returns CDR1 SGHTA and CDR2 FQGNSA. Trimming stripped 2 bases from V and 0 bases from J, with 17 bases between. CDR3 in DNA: TGTGCCAGCAGCTTAAGACAGATGATACCGGTCTCCTACAATGAGCAGTTCTTC. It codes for CASSLRQMIPVSYNEQFF.

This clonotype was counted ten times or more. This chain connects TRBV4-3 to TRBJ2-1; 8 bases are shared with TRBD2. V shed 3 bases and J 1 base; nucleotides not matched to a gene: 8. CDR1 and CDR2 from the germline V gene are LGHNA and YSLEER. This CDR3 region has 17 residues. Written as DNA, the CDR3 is TGCGCCAGCAGCCACGGAATAGCGGGACCGTCCTACAATGAGCAGTTCTTC. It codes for CASSHGIAGPSYNEQFF.

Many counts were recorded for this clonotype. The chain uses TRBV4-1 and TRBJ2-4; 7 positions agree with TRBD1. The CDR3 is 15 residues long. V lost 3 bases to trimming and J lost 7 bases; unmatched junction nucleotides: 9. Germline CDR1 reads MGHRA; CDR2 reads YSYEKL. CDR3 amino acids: CASSQPRRQGNIQYF. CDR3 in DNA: TGCGCCAGCAGCCAGCCCCGGCGACAGGGTAACATTCAGTACTTC.

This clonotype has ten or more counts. The CDR3 is CASSLARPPLGDTQYF. The CDR3 coding sequence is TGTGCCAGCAGCTTAGCGAGGCCACCCCTGGGCGATACGCAGTATTTT. The chain links TRBV7-2 to TRBJ2-3; D unclear. Trimming pared 0 bases from V and 6 bases from J, leaving 16 bases between. This CDR3 has 16 residues. Germline CDR1 reads SGHTA; CDR2 reads FQGNSA.

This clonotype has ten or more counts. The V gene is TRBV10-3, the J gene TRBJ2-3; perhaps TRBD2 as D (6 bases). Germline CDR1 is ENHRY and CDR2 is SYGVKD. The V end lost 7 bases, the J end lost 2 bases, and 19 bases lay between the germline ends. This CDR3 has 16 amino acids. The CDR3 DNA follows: TGTGCCATCACTAACCTCGGAGGAGGGGCCACAGATACGCAGTATTTT. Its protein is CAITNLGGGATDTQYF.

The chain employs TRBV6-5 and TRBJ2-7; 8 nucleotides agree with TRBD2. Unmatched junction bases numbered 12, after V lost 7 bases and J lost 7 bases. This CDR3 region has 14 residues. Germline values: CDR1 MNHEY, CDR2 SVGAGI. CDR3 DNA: TGTGCCAGCAAAGACGGGGGGGGGGCGCGAGAGCAGTACTTC. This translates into CASKDGGGAREQYF.

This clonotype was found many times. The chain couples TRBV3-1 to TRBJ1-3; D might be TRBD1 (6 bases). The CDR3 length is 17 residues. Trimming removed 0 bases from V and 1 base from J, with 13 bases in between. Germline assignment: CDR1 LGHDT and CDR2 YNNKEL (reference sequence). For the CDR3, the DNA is TGTGCCAGCAGCCAAGATTCCACAGGGAGGTCTGGAAACACCATATATTTT. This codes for CASSQDSTGRSGNTIYF.

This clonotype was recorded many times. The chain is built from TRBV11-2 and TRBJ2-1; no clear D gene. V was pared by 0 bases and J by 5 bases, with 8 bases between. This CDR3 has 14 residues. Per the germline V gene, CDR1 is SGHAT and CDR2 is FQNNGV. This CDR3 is CASSLDYYHNEQFF. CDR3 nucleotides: TGTGCCAGCAGCTTAGATTATTACCACAATGAGCAGTTCTTC.

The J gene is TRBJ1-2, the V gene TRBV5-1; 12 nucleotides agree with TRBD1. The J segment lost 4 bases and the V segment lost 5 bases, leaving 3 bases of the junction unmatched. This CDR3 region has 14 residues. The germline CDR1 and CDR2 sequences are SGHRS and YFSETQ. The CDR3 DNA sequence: TGCGCCAGCAGGGGGACAGGGGGCGCCTATGGCTACACCTTC. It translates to CASRGTGGAYGYTF.

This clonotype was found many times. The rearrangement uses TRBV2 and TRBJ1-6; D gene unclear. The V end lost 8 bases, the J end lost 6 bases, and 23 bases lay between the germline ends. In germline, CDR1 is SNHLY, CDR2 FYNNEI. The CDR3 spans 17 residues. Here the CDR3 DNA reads TGTGCCAGCGCTGGCGGCAAGACTTCGGGTCTTAATTCACCCCTCCACTTT. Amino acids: CASAGGKTSGLNSPLHF.

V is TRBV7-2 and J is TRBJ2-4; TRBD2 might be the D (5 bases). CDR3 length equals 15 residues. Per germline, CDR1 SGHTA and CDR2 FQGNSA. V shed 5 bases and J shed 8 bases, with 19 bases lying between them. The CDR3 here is CASSDTAAGIDIQYF. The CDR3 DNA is TGTGCCAGCAGCGACACGGCCGCCGGGATCGACATTCAGTACTTC.

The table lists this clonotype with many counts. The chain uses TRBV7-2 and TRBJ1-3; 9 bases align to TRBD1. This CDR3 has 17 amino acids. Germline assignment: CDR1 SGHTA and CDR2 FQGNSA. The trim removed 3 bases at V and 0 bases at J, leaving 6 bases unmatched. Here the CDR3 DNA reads TGTGCCAGCAGCTTTGCCCCGACAGGGGGCTCTGGAAACACCATATATTTT. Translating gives CASSFAPTGGSGNTIYF.

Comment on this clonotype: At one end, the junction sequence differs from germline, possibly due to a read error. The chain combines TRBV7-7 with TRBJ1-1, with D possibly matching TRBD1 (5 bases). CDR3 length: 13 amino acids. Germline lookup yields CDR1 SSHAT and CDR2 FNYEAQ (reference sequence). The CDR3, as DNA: TGTGCTAGCAGCTCGACAGTCAACACTGAAGCTTTCTTT. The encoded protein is CASSSTVNTEAFF.

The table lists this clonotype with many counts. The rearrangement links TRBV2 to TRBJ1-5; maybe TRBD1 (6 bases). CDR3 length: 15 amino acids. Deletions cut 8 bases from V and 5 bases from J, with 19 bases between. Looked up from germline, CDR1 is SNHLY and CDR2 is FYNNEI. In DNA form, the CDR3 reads TGTGCCAGCGTAGTGGATGCAGGGGCGGATCAGCCCCAGCATTTT. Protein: CASVVDAGADQPQHF.

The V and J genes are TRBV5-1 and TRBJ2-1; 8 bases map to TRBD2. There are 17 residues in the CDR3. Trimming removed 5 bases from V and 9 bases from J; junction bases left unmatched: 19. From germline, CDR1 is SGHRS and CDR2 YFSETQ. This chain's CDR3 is CASRYPGIVTGGSEQFF. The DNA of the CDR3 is TGCGCCAGCAGATATCCCGGGATCGTCACGGGAGGGAGTGAGCAGTTCTTC.

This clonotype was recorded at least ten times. CDR3 region: CASSQLSGGGSYEQYF. DNA of the CDR3: TGCGCCAGCAGCCAATTAAGTGGGGGAGGCTCCTACGAGCAGTACTTC. The chain couples TRBV4-3 to TRBJ2-7; a weak D match, TRBD2 (6 bases). Germline CDR1 LGHNA, CDR2 YSLEER. V shed 2 bases and J shed 0 bases, with 14 bases lying between them. The CDR3 sequence is 16 residues long.

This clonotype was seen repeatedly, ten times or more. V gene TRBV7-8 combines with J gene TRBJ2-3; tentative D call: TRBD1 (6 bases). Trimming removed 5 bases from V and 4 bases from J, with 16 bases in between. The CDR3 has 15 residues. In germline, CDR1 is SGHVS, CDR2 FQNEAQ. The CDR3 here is CASSQRAEGADTQYF. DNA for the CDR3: TGTGCCAGCAGCCAGAGGGCCGAGGGGGCAGATACGCAGTATTTT.